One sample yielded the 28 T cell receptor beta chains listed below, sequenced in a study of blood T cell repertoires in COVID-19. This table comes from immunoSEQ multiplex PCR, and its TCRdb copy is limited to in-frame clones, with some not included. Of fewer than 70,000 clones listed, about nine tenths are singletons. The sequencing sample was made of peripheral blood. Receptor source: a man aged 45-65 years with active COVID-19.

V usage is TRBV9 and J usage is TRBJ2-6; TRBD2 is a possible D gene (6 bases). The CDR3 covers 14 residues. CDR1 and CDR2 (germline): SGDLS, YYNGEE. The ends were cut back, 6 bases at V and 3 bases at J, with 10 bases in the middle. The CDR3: CASNREVGANVLTF. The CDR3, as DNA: TGTGCCAGCAATAGGGAGGTTGGGGCCAACGTCCTGACTTTC.

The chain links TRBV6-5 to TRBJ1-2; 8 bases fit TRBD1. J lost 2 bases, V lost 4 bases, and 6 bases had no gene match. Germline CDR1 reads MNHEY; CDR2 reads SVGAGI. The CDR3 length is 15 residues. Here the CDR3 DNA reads TGTGCCAGCAGTTCACGGACAGGGAAAAACTATGGCTACACCTTC. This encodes CASSSRTGKNYGYTF.

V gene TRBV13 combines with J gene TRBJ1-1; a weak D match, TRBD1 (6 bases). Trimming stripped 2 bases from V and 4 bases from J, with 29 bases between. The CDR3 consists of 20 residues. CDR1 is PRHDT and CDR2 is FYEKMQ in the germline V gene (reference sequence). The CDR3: CASSLRGGGGLRIYATEAFF. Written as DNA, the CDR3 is TGTGCCAGCAGCTTAAGGGGGGGTGGAGGGCTGAGGATTTATGCCACTGAAGCTTTCTTT.

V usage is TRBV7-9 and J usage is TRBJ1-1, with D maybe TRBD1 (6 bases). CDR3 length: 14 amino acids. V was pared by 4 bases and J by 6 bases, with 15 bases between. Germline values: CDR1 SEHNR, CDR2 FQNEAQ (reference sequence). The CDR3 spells CASSYTEQGAEAFF. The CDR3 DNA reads TGTGCCAGCAGCTACACCGAACAGGGAGCTGAAGCTTTCTTT.

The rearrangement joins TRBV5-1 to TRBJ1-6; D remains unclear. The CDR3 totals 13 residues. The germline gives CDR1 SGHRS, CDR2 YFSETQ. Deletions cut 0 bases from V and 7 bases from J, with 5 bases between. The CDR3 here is CASSLGRNSPLHF. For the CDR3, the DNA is TGCGCCAGCAGCTTGGGCAGAAATTCACCCCTCCACTTT.

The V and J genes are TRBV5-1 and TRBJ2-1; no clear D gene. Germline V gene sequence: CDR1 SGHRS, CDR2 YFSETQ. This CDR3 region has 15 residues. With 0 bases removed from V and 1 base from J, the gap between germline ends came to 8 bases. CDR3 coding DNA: TGCGCCAGCAGCTTGGACCAGGAATCCTACAATGAGCAGTTCTTC. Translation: CASSLDQESYNEQFF.

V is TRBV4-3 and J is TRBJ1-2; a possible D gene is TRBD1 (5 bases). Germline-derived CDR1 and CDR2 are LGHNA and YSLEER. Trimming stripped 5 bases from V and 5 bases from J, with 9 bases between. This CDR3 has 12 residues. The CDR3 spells CASSSQAYGYTF. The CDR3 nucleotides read TGCGCCAGCAGCTCACAGGCGTATGGCTACACCTTC.

The CDR3 DNA sequence: TGTGCCAGCAGCCAAGAATGGCGGCAGACGACCTACGAGCAGTACTTC. Protein sequence: CASSQEWRQTTYEQYF. The chain uses TRBV3-1 (or the pseudogene TRBV3-2) and TRBJ2-7; no clear D. V was clipped by 0 bases and J by 2 bases, with 14 bases between them. The CDR3 covers 16 residues. Germline V gives CDR1 LGHDT, CDR2 YNNKEL (reference sequence).

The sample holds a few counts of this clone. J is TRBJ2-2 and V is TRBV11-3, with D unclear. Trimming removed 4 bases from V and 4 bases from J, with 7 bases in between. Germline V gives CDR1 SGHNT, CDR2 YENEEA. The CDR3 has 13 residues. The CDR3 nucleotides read TGTGCCAGCAGCTCACTGAGCACCGGGGAGCTGTTTTTT. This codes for CASSSLSTGELFF.

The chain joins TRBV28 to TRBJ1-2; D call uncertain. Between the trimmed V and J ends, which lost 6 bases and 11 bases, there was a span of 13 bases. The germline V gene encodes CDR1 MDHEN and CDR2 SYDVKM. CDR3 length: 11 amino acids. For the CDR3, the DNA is TGTGCCAGCAGGTACCTAGAACTATACACCTTC. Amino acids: CASRYLELYTF.

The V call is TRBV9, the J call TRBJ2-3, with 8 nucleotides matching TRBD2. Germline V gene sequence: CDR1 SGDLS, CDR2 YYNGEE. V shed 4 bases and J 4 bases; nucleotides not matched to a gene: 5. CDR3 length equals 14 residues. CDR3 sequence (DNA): TGTGCCAGCAGCTTAGCGCGGGGGGCAGATACGCAGTATTTT. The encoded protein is CASSLARGADTQYF.

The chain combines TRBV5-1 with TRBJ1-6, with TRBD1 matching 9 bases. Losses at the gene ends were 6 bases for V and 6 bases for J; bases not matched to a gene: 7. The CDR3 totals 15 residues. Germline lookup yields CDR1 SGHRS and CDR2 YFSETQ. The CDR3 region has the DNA TGCGCCAGCACACCGGGACAGGGTCGTAATTCACCCCTCCACTTT. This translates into CASTPGQGRNSPLHF.

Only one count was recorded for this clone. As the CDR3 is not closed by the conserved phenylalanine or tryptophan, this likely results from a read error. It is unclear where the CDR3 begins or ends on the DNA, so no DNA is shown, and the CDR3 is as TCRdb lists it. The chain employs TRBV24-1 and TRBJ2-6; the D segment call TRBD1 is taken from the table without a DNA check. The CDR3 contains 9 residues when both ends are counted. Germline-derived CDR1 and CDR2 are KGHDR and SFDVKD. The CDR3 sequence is CATSDSPGQ.

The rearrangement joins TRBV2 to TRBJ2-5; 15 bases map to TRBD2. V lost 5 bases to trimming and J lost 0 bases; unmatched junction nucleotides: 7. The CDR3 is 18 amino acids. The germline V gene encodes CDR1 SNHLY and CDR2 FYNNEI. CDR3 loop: CASSLGLAGGSDQETQYF. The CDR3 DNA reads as TGTGCCAGCAGTCTTGGACTAGCGGGGGGGTCCGACCAAGAGACCCAGTACTTC.

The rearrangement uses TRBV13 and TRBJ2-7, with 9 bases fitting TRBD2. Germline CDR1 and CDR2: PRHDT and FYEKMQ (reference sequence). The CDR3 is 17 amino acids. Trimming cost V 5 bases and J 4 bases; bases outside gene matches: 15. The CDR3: CASSPGGDGGRDYEQYF. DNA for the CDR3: TGTGCCAGCAGCCCCGGGGGGGACGGCGGGAGGGATTACGAGCAGTACTTC.

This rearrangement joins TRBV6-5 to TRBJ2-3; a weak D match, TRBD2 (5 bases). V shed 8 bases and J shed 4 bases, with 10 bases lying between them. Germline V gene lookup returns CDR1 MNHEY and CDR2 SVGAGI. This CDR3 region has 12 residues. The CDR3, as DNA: TGTGCCAGCGGCCGGGGAGCAGATACGCAGTATTTT. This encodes CASGRGADTQYF.

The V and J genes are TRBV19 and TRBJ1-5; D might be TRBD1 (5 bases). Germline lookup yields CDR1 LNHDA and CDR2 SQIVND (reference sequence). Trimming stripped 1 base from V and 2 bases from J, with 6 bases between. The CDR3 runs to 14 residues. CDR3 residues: CASSIVTGNQPQHF. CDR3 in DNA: TGTGCCAGTAGTATAGTGACAGGCAATCAGCCCCAGCATTTT.

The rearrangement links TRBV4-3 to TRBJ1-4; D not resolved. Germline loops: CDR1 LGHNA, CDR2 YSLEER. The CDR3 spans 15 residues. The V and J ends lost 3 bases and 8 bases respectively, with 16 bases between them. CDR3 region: CASSQLWAGQEKLFF. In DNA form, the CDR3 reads TGCGCCAGCAGCCAGCTTTGGGCCGGCCAGGAAAAACTGTTTTTT.

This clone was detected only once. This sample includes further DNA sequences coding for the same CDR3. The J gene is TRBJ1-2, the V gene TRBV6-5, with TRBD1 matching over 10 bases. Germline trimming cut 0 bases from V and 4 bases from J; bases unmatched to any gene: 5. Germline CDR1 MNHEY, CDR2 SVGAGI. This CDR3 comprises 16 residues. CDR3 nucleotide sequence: TGTGCCAGCAGTTACTCTCGGACAGGGGGATCCTATGGCTACACCTTC. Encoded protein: CASSYSRTGGSYGYTF.

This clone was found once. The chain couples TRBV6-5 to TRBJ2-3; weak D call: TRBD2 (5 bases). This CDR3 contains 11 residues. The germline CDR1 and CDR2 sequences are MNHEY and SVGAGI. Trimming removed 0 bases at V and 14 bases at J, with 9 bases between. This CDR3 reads CASSYSGRWYF. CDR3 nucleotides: TGTGCCAGCAGTTACTCGGGGAGATGGTATTTT.

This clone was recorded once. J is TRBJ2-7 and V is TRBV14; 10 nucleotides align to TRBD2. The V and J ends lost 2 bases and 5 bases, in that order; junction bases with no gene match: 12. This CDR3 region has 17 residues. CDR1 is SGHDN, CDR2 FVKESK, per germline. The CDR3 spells CASSQSGLAVSRDEQYF. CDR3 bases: TGTGCCAGCAGCCAATCCGGACTAGCGGTTTCACGAGACGAGCAGTACTTC.

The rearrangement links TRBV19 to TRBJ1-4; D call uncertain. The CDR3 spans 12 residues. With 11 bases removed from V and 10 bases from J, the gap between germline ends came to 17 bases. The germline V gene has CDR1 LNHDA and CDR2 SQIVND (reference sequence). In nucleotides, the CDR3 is TGTGCCTCGGGTTTGGCCGCGAGAAAACTGTTTTTT. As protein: CASGLAARKLFF.

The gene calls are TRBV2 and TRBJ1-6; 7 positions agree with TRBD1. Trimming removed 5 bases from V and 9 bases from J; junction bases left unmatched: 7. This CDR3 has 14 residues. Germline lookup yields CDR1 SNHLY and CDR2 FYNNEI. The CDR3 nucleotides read TGTGCCAGCAGTCCGCAGGGGGTAGGTTCACCCCTCCACTTT. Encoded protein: CASSPQGVGSPLHF.

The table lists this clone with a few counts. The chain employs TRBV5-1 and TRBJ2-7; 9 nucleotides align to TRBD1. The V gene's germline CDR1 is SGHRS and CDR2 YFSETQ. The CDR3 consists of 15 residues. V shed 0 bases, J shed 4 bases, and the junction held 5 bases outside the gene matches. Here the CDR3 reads CASSLGQGGGYEQYF. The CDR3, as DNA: TGCGCCAGCAGCTTGGGACAGGGGGGAGGGTACGAGCAGTACTTC. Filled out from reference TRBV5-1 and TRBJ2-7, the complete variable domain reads KAGVTQTPRYLIKTRGQQVTLSCSPISGHRSVSWYQQTPGQGLQFLFEYFSETQRNKGNFPGRFSGRQFSNSRSEMNVSTLELGDSALYLCASSLGQGGGYEQYFGPGTRLTVT.

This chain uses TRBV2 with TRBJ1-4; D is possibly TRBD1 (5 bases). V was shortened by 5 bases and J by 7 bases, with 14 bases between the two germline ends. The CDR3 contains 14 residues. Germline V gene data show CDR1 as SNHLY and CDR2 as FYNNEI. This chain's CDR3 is CASSRSVGAEKLFF. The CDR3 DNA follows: TGTGCCAGCAGTCGGTCAGTAGGGGCTGAAAAACTGTTTTTT.

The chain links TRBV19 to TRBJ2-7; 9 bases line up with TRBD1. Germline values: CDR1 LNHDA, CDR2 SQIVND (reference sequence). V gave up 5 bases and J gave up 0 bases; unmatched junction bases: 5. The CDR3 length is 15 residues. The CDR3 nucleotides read TGTGCCAGTAGTCTCAGGGGACAGGGCTCCTACGAGCAGTACTTC. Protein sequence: CASSLRGQGSYEQYF.

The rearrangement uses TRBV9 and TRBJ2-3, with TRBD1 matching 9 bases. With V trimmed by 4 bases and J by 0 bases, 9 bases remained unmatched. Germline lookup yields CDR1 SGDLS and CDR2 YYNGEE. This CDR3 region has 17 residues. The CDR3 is CASSREQGAGSTDTQYF. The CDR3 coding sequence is TGTGCCAGCAGCCGCGAACAGGGGGCTGGAAGCACAGATACGCAGTATTTT. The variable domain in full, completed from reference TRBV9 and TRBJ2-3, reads DSGVTQTPKHLITATGQRVTLRCSPRSGDLSVYWYQQSLDQGLQFLIQYYNGEERAKGNILERFSAQQFPDLHSELNLSSLELGDSALYFCASSREQGAGSTDTQYFGPGTRLTVL.

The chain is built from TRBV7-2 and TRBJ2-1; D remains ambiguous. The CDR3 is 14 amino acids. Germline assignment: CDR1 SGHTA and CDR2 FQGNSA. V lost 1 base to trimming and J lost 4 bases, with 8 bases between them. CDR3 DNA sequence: TGTGCCAGCAGCTTAGACTACCAATACAATGAGCAGTTCTTC. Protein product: CASSLDYQYNEQFF.